A single T cell receptor (beta chain) is shown here with its context. The antigen remains undetermined. These data originate in a study of vaccination and CD4 T cells after COVID-19. Study overall: Six males and four females constituted the convalescent cohort, two of whom were Hispanic. Overlapping spike peptides of SARS-CoV-2, HCoV-NL63, HCoV-OC43 and HCoV-229E were used, and cells were stimulated with them.

This sample's treatment: 10-day PBMC culture with coronavirus spike peptide pools or control peptides (ViraFEST assay). Those CD4+ T cells from the unexposed donor predate the COVID-19 pandemic (2011-2018). When enough cells were available, unexposed-donor CD4+ T cells were probed with SARS-CoV-2 S/N and four cold-coronavirus spikes. The Oncomine TCR Beta short-read assay generated sequence data from the DNA of cultured CD4+ T cells. Genomic DNA was taken out of cultured CD4+ T cells by extraction. TCRdb itself ran the PCR reads through MiXCR, one entry per CDR3 protein. This sample has thousands of distinct CDR3 sequences, with around two fifths found just once. Germline values: CDR1 SGHTA, CDR2 FQGNSA. CDR3 length: 13 amino acids. Trimming took 6 bases from V and 7 from J; bases not matched to a gene: 5.

The V and J genes are TRBV7-2 and TRBJ2-1; 8 bases align to TRBD1. The TCR sequence derives from a human donor in good health. The sample comprised CD4+ T cells from blood, cultured in vitro. CDR3 DNA sequence: TGTGCCAGCAGACCGGACAGGGTAAATGAGCAGTTCTTC. Amino acid sequence: CASRPDRVNEQFF.